This is a list of T cell receptor beta chains from one sample in a study of blood T cell repertoires in COVID-19. Sequencing used immunoSEQ multiplex PCR; TCRdb keeps in-frame clones, though not all of them. The data show a few hundred thousand clones, approximately 84% seen once. Material: PBMCs or T cells enriched from blood (not recorded which). The receptors here all came from a woman aged 18 to 35 who had recovered from COVID-19. CDR3s include the opening cysteine and the closing phenylalanine or tryptophan. The D gene is left open where the match is weak. Not all rows give a size; the values are once, few, many and, for expanded clones, a class.

size	J	V	length	D	CDR3	DNA
NA	TRBJ1-4	TRBV29-1	13	NA	CSAEGDTNEKLFF	TGCAGCGCCGAAGGAGATACTAATGAAAAACTGTTTTTT
NA	TRBJ1-4	TRBV28	18	NA	CASSTSTASGGTNEKLFF	TGTGCCAGCAGTACCTCGACAGCCTCCGGGGGAACTAATGAAAAACTGTTTTTT
NA	TRBJ2-3	TRBV4-2	16	TRBD1	CASSQDGQGGTDTQYF	TGTGCCAGCAGCCAAGATGGACAGGGAGGCACAGATACGCAGTATTTT
NA	TRBJ2-7	TRBV15	18	NA	CATSRGTDPRTSSYEQYF	TGTGCCACCAGCAGAGGGACTGACCCTCGCACTAGCTCCTACGAGCAGTACTTC
NA	TRBJ2-3	TRBV9	18	TRBD2	CASSPHSGGPRPTDTQYF	TGTGCCAGCAGCCCCCACAGCGGGGGGCCAAGGCCCACAGATACGCAGTATTTT
NA	TRBJ2-5	TRBV19	14	TRBD2	CASSKRAGGETQYF	TGTGCCAGTAGTAAGCGAGCGGGAGGGGAGACCCAGTACTTC
NA	TRBJ2-1	TRBV18	17	TRBD2	CASSPPGLAGRYNEQFF	TGTGCCAGCTCACCACCAGGTCTAGCGGGGCGATACAATGAGCAGTTCTTC
once	TRBJ2-7	TRBV9	14	TRBD2	CASSGGTSPREQYF	TGTGCCAGCAGCGGCGGGACTAGCCCGAGGGAGCAGTACTTC
NA	TRBJ1-3	TRBV10-3	14	NA	CAISEVRSGNTIYF	TGTGCCATCAGTGAGGTTCGCTCTGGAAACACCATATATTTT
NA	TRBJ2-2	TRBV5-4	16	TRBD1	CASSLEAGGYIGELFF	TGTGCCAGCAGCTTGGAAGCAGGGGGCTATATCGGGGAGCTGTTTTTT
NA	TRBJ2-3	TRBV28	15	TRBD2	CASSLSGRMGDTQYF	TGTGCCAGCAGTTTAAGCGGGAGGATGGGGGATACGCAGTATTTT
once	TRBJ1-2	TRBV18	12	NA	CASSPQRTEPMF	TGTGCCAGCTCACCACAGAGGACAGAGCCCATGTTC
NA	TRBJ2-1	TRBV7-2	20	NA	CASSLAFRLPASLKVNEQFF	TGTGCCAGCAGCTTAGCTTTCAGGCTTCCGGCTAGCCTCAAGGTCAATGAGCAGTTCTTC
NA	TRBJ2-7	TRBV12-3/TRBV12-4	12	NA	CASSGDSYEQYF	TGTGCCAGCTCGGGAGATTCCTACGAGCAGTACTTC
NA	TRBJ1-2	TRBV3-1/TRBV3-2	11	NA	CASSHMYGYTF	TGTGCCAGCAGCCACATGTATGGCTACACCTTC
NA	TRBJ2-1	TRBV6-2/TRBV6-3	14	NA	CASSYPLSRVEQFF	TGTGCCAGCAGTTACCCCCTCAGCAGGGTTGAGCAGTTCTTC
NA	TRBJ1-1	TRBV2	15	NA	CASSLAPTGNTEAFF	TGTGCCAGCAGCCTCGCTCCGACAGGGAACACTGAAGCTTTCTTT
NA	TRBJ2-1	TRBV27	16	NA	CASSLTPGGAYNEQFF	TGTGCCAGCAGTTTAACTCCAGGCGGGGCATACAATGAGCAGTTCTTC
NA	TRBJ1-2	TRBV2	16	TRBD1	CASSEVQGSTNYGYTF	TGTGCCAGCAGTGAAGTACAGGGGTCTACTAACTATGGCTACACCTTC
NA	TRBJ2-7	TRBV7-8	17	TRBD1	CASSPEGVGTGTYEQYF	TGTGCCAGCAGTCCAGAGGGGGTTGGGACAGGGACCTACGAGCAGTACTTC
once	TRBJ2-4	TRBV9	12	NA	CVPTGRGCIQYF	TGTGTCCCTACAGGGAGGGGCTGTATTCAGTACTTC
NA	TRBJ2-1	TRBV15	15	TRBD1	CATSRAGTGHNEQFF	TGTGCCACCAGCAGAGCCGGGACAGGGCACAATGAGCAGTTCTTC
NA	TRBJ2-7	TRBV29-1	15	TRBD2	CSVEDGLAGAYEQYF	TGCAGCGTTGAAGATGGCCTAGCGGGAGCCTACGAGCAGTACTTC
NA	TRBJ2-3	TRBV5-1	14	TRBD2	CASGGTSGTNRQYF	TGCGCCAGCGGAGGGACTAGCGGGACTAATAGGCAGTATTTT
once	TRBJ1-1	TRBV18	16	TRBD1	CASSPGTGVVGAEAFF	TGTGCCAGCTCACCCGGGACAGGGGTCGTCGGGGCTGAAGCTTTCTTT